A single sample gave rise to the 26 T cell receptor beta chains below, sequenced in a study of blood T cell repertoires in COVID-19. Assay used: immunoSEQ multiplex PCR; TCRdb lists only in-frame clones, some missing. The table lists about 56,000 clones, around 70% of them singletons. Sequenced sample: peripheral blood. The receptors were sampled from a woman in her 70s with COVID-19, enrolled during active disease.

This rearrangement joins TRBV5-6 to TRBJ1-3; D possibly corresponds to TRBD1 (5 bases). Looked up from germline, CDR1 is SGHDT and CDR2 is YYEEEE. The CDR3 has 16 amino acids. V gave up 0 bases and J gave up 0 bases, with 10 bases separating them. The chain's CDR3 is CASSLGGTGSGNTIYF. The DNA for the CDR3 is TGTGCCAGCAGCTTGGGGGGCACCGGCTCTGGAAACACCATATATTTT.

The V and J genes are TRBV5-1 and TRBJ2-7; 11 bases are shared with TRBD1. Per the germline V gene, CDR1 is SGHRS and CDR2 is YFSETQ. The CDR3 totals 19 residues. J was trimmed by 4 bases and V by 7 bases; bases with no gene match: 22. In DNA form, the CDR3 reads TGCGCCAGCGGTCCTCGGACAGGGGGCGCCCCCCTTGAGAGGTACGAGCAGTACTTC. It codes for CASGPRTGGAPLERYEQYF.

V is TRBV5-5 and J is TRBJ2-7, with TRBD1 identical over 12 bases. The CDR3 spans 15 residues. V shed 5 bases, J shed 7 bases, and the junction held 10 bases outside the gene matches. Germline V gene sequence: CDR1 SGHKS, CDR2 YYEKEE (reference sequence). CDR3 residues: CASRLLGQGAREQYF. The CDR3 bases are TGTGCCAGCAGATTGTTGGGACAGGGGGCACGGGAGCAGTACTTC.

Many counts were recorded for this clone. The V and J genes are TRBV29-1 and TRBJ1-1; unclear D gene. This CDR3 has 13 residues. The V gene's germline CDR1 is SQVTM and CDR2 ANQGSEA. V gave up 6 bases and J gave up 4 bases, with 15 bases separating them. Here the CDR3 reads CSVVHTRGTEAFF. The CDR3 nucleotides read TGCAGCGTCGTTCATACCCGGGGCACTGAAGCTTTCTTT.

The rearrangement links TRBV27 to TRBJ1-1, with TRBD1 as a possible D gene (5 bases). V lost 7 bases, J lost 5 bases, and 23 bases lay in between. This CDR3 has 16 residues. Germline assignment: CDR1 MNHEY and CDR2 SMNVEV (reference sequence). The CDR3 region is CASIPGKGFFTTEAFF. CDR3 nucleotides: TGTGCCAGCATCCCAGGGAAGGGGTTTTTTACTACTGAAGCTTTCTTT.

The gene calls are TRBV5-1 and TRBJ1-1; D is unclear. Germline lookup yields CDR1 SGHRS and CDR2 YFSETQ. The CDR3 consists of 15 residues. The V gene lost 4 bases and the J gene lost 7 bases, with 20 bases spanning the gap. For the CDR3, the DNA is TGCGCCAGCAGCACGGCGGCAGCGACCAACCTTGAAGCTTTCTTT. Its protein is CASSTAAATNLEAFF.

This clone was observed a handful of times. The rearrangement joins TRBV5-1 to TRBJ2-1; 9 bases are a match to TRBD2. The CDR3 sequence is 15 residues long. The germline V gene encodes CDR1 SGHRS and CDR2 YFSETQ. After removal of 4 bases from V and 7 bases from J, the junction contained 9 bases not matched to a gene. CDR3 coding DNA: TGCGCCAGCAGCCCGTTAGCGGGAGCGGGGAATGAGCAGTTCTTC. This encodes CASSPLAGAGNEQFF.

The rearrangement links TRBV3-1 (or the pseudogene TRBV3-2) to TRBJ1-4; 10 bases are a match to TRBD1. J lost 11 bases, V lost 3 bases, and 12 bases had no gene match. Per the germline V gene, CDR1 is LGHDT and CDR2 is YNNKEL (reference sequence). There are 16 residues in the CDR3. The DNA of the CDR3 is TGTGCCAGCAGCCACCCTGGGACAGGGGAGTCGGAGAAACTGTTTTTT. Translation gives CASSHPGTGESEKLFF.

This chain joins TRBV7-9 and TRBJ2-3; D not resolved. The CDR3 contains 15 residues. Germline values: CDR1 SEHNR, CDR2 FQNEAQ (reference sequence). Trimming took 4 bases from V and 1 from J, leaving 12 bases between them. This chain's CDR3 is CASSSPVSGTDTQYF. CDR3 nucleotides: TGTGCCAGCAGCTCGCCAGTATCTGGCACAGATACGCAGTATTTT.

The chain carries TRBV4-2 and TRBJ1-3; 7 bases are a match to TRBD1. The length of the CDR3 is 17 residues. Germline CDR1 and CDR2: LGHNA and YNFKEQ. V trimming: 0 bases; J trimming: 1 base; junction bases outside the gene matches: 6. The DNA of the CDR3 is TGTGCCAGCAGCCAAGATCGAGGGGGCTTTTCTGGAAACACCATATATTTT. Amino acid sequence: CASSQDRGGFSGNTIYF.

The gene calls are TRBV28 and TRBJ1-1; D might be TRBD1 (5 bases). Germline V gene lookup returns CDR1 MDHEN and CDR2 SYDVKM. CDR3 length: 12 amino acids. V lost 5 bases and J 6 bases, leaving 10 bases between the germline ends. The CDR3 region is CASSLRVAEAFF. The CDR3 nucleotides read TGTGCCAGCAGTCTCAGGGTTGCTGAAGCTTTCTTT.

The chain has TRBV19 and TRBJ1-4, with TRBD1 matching over 10 bases. Germline V gives CDR1 LNHDA, CDR2 SQIVND (reference sequence). V gave up 9 bases and J gave up 7 bases; unmatched junction bases: 14. This CDR3 contains 16 residues. This chain's CDR3 is CASTPKTGGASEKLFF. The CDR3 DNA reads as TGTGCCAGCACCCCCAAGACAGGGGGCGCGTCTGAAAAACTGTTTTTT.

V gene TRBV5-6 combines with J gene TRBJ1-6; D gene ambiguous. With 0 bases removed from V and 3 bases from J, the gap between germline ends came to 4 bases. The CDR3 runs 14 residues. Germline values: CDR1 SGHDT, CDR2 YYEEEE. The CDR3 protein is CASSLANYNSPLHF. DNA of the CDR3: TGTGCCAGCAGCTTGGCCAACTATAATTCACCCCTCCACTTT.

The J gene is TRBJ1-2, the V gene TRBV19; the D gene is possibly TRBD1 (5 bases). Between the trimmed V and J ends, which lost 2 bases and 2 bases, there was a span of 9 bases. Germline CDR1 reads LNHDA; CDR2 reads SQIVND (reference sequence). CDR3 size: 14 residues. CDR3 sequence reads: CASSIPGGNYGYTF. The CDR3 DNA reads as TGTGCCAGTAGTATACCGGGGGGGAACTATGGCTACACCTTC.

V gene TRBV9 combines with J gene TRBJ2-3; 8 nucleotides match TRBD1. Losses at the gene ends were 0 bases for V and 2 bases for J; bases not matched to a gene: 11. Germline V gives CDR1 SGDLS, CDR2 YYNGEE. The CDR3 is 18 residues long. In nucleotides, the CDR3 is TGTGCCAGCAGCGTAGGGACAGGGATTTCTCCTTCCACAGATACGCAGTATTTT. It specifies CASSVGTGISPSTDTQYF. The variable domain in full, with the rest retrieved from reference TRBV9 and TRBJ2-3, is DSGVTQTPKHLITATGQRVTLRCSPRSGDLSVYWYQQSLDQGLQFLIQYYNGEERAKGNILERFSAQQFPDLHSELNLSSLELGDSALYFCASSVGTGISPSTDTQYFGPGTRLTVL.

The chain couples TRBV7-2 to TRBJ2-5, with unresolved D. Looked up from germline, CDR1 is SGHTA and CDR2 is FQGNSA. The CDR3 has 9 amino acids. V lost 8 bases to trimming and J lost 5 bases, with 3 bases between them. In DNA form, the CDR3 reads TGTGCCAGCGGCGAGACCCAGTACTTC. Protein product: CASGETQYF.

The V gene is TRBV5-1, the J gene TRBJ2-5, with 11 bases matching TRBD2. The CDR3 is 16 amino acids. J gave up 7 bases and V 1 base, and 9 bases lay outside the gene matches. Germline CDR1 is SGHRS and CDR2 is YFSETQ. CDR3 DNA sequence: TGCGCCAGCAGCTTGTTAGCGGGGGGGGACAAGAGGACCCAGTACTTC. It translates to CASSLLAGGDKRTQYF. The full variable domain, its missing parts supplied by reference TRBV5-1 and TRBJ2-5, is KAGVTQTPRYLIKTRGQQVTLSCSPISGHRSVSWYQQTPGQGLQFLFEYFSETQRNKGNFPGRFSGRQFSNSRSEMNVSTLELGDSALYLCASSLLAGGDKRTQYFGPGTRLLVL.

This clone was seen only once. This rearrangement joins TRBV23-1 to TRBJ2-5; tentative D call: TRBD1 (6 bases). TRBV23-1 is assigned to the ORF class and has an uncertain function. There are 13 residues in the CDR3. The V and J ends lost 2 bases and 2 bases respectively, with 6 bases between them. As DNA, the CDR3 is TGCGCCAGCAGTCAAGACAGGCAAGAGACCCAGTACTTC. Amino acid sequence: CASSQDRQETQYF.

The chain has TRBV6-2 or TRBV6-3 and TRBJ1-1; 7 positions agree with TRBD1. Losses at the gene ends were 6 bases for V and 11 bases for J; bases not matched to a gene: 9. The CDR3 is made up of 12 amino acids. The germline V gene encodes CDR1 MNHEY and CDR2 SVGEGT. CDR3 residues: CASSNRGTRAFF. Here the CDR3 DNA reads TGTGCCAGCAGCAACAGGGGCACAAGGGCTTTCTTT.

This clone was counted only a few times. This sequence joins TRBV19 and TRBJ2-1; 7 bases line up with TRBD1. Germline V gives CDR1 LNHDA, CDR2 SQIVND (reference sequence). J lost 5 bases, V lost 6 bases, and 7 bases had no gene match. The CDR3 has 14 residues. In nucleotides, the CDR3 is TGTGCCAGTAGCCCGACAGGGAATCACAATGAGCAGTTCTTC. It specifies CASSPTGNHNEQFF.

This chain joins TRBV10-3 and TRBJ2-7, with 7 bases fitting TRBD2. CDR3 length equals 12 residues. CDR1 is ENHRY, CDR2 SYGVKD, per germline. V lost 10 bases to trimming and J lost 5 bases; unmatched junction nucleotides: 8. The CDR3 DNA is TGTGCCAGCGGGGGACTAACTAACGAGCAGTACTTC. Encoded protein: CASGGLTNEQYF.

There are a few counts of this clone. The genes are TRBV7-3 and TRBJ2-3, with D maybe TRBD1 (6 bases). CDR1 is SGHTA and CDR2 is FQGTGA in the germline V gene. This CDR3 has 15 residues. The V end was cut by 5 bases, the J end by 4 bases, with 16 bases between. The CDR3 DNA reads as TGTGCCAGCAGCGCGGTAGGGGGTGGTTCAGATACGCAGTATTTT. As protein: CASSAVGGGSDTQYF.

This chain uses TRBV2 with TRBJ2-7, with a tentative D call TRBD1 (6 bases). The V gene lost 6 bases and the J gene lost 3 bases, with 15 bases spanning the gap. Germline V CDR1 and CDR2: SNHLY, FYNNEI. The CDR3 has 14 residues. The CDR3 sequence: CASRGRGTVYEQYF. DNA of the CDR3: TGTGCCAGCAGGGGCAGGGGAACAGTCTACGAGCAGTACTTC.

The genes are TRBV6-5 and TRBJ1-1; D gene ambiguous. Germline assignment: CDR1 MNHEY and CDR2 SVGAGI. Trimming removed 2 bases from V and 1 base from J, with 5 bases in between. The CDR3 extends over 13 amino acids. This CDR3 reads CASSYPGNTEAFF. The CDR3 DNA follows: TGTGCCAGCAGTTACCCAGGGAACACTGAAGCTTTCTTT.

The V gene is TRBV6-5, the J gene TRBJ1-4, with no clear D. V lost 7 bases and J 1 base, leaving 10 bases between the germline ends. In germline, CDR1 is MNHEY, CDR2 SVGAGI. This CDR3 comprises 14 residues. CDR3 loop: CASTPEGTNEKLFF. DNA for the CDR3: TGTGCCAGCACCCCGGAGGGAACTAATGAAAAACTGTTTTTT.

The chain employs TRBV5-1 and TRBJ2-1; the match to TRBD2 covers 11 bases. J lost 9 bases, V lost 4 bases, and 12 bases had no gene match. Germline V lookup: CDR1 SGHRS, CDR2 YFSETQ. The CDR3 is 16 amino acids. In DNA form, the CDR3 reads TGCGCCAGCAGCGTAACTAGCGGGGGACTCCAGGGTGAGCAGTTCTTC. Translating it yields CASSVTSGGLQGEQFF.